The present TCR beta chain was sequenced within a study of post-analysis software for immune sequencing data. Broader study findings: The study found significantly lower normalized Chao1 diversity in multiple sclerosis patients than in controls.

In regard to this clonotype: Its antigen is unknown.

Presence of unique molecular identifiers characterized the TCR beta cDNA libraries. TCRdb reanalysed the PCR reads using MiXCR and keeps one entry per CDR3 protein. The profile shows hundreds of thousands of distinct CDR3 sequences, approximately 30% of them singletons. Material: blood. The receptor was derived from a girl aged 10-17 years with multiple sclerosis.

The CDR3 region has the DNA TGTGCCAGCAGTTTTTTCGGGGGAGAGACCCAGTACTTC. Encoded protein: CASSFFGGETQYF. This chain connects TRBV12-3 or TRBV12-4 to TRBJ2-4; perhaps TRBD2 as D (6 bases). The J call is in doubt because the DNA end fits TRBJ2-5 better. The CDR3 loop spans 13 amino acids.